Below, 5 T cell receptor beta chains from the same sample are listed, as sequenced in a study of T cell responses to AZD1222 COVID-19 vaccine. Clones were sequenced by immunoSEQ multiplex PCR, and TCRdb holds only the in-frame ones, with some missing. In the table there are about 120,000 clones, around 90% of which are singletons. The sequences come from peripheral blood, collected 28 days after the second dose of the MenACWY control vaccine. Every receptor here comes from an adult who received the MenACWY meningococcal vaccine as a control.

Regarding this clone: Other DNA sequences in this sample translate to the same CDR3. The gene calls are TRBV7-2 and TRBJ1-2; no firm D call. Deletions cut 3 bases from V and 1 base from J, with 6 bases between. The CDR3 contains 13 residues. CDR1 is SGHTA and CDR2 is FQGNSA in the germline V gene. The CDR3 protein is CASSLDLNYGYTF. CDR3 DNA: TGTGCCAGCAGCTTGGACCTTAACTATGGCTACACCTTC.

V usage is TRBV28 and J usage is TRBJ2-3; 7 nucleotides agree with TRBD2. The CDR3 consists of 16 residues. Germline assignment: CDR1 MDHEN and CDR2 SYDVKM. The junction had 3 bases not matched to a gene; V was cut back by 0 bases and J by 0 bases. CDR3 loop: CASSLWSGASTDTQYF. In DNA form, the CDR3 reads TGTGCCAGCAGTTTATGGAGCGGGGCGAGCACAGATACGCAGTATTTT.

The CDR3 DNA is TGTGCCAGCAGCCAAGATCTTGGGTCCTACACCGGGGAGCTGTTTTTT. This sequence encodes CASSQDLGSYTGELFF. The V call is TRBV3-1 (or the pseudogene TRBV3-2), the J call TRBJ2-2; unclear D gene. Germline-derived CDR1 and CDR2 are LGHDT and YNNKEL (reference sequence). This CDR3 has 16 amino acids. V lost 0 bases to trimming and J lost 3 bases, with 11 bases between them.

Written as DNA, the CDR3 is TGTGCCAGCAGCCTAGTGGGGTCCAATGAGCAGTTCTTC. It specifies CASSLVGSNEQFF. The chain is built from TRBV11-2 and TRBJ2-1, with D unresolved. This CDR3 region has 13 residues. V was cut by 5 bases and J by 6 bases, with 11 bases left in between. The germline CDR1 and CDR2 sequences are SGHAT and FQNNGV. The variable domain in full, completed from reference TRBV11-2 and TRBJ2-1, reads EAGVAQSPRYKIIEKRQSVAFWCNPISGHATLYWYQQILGQGPKLLIQFQNNGVVDDSQLPKDRFSAERLKGVDSTLKIQPAKLEDSAVYLCASSLVGSNEQFFGPGTRLTVL.

This clone was seen more than once but under ten times. Other DNA sequences in this sample translate to the same CDR3. The chain combines TRBV6-4 with TRBJ2-3; 10 nucleotides agree with TRBD2. The CDR3 sequence is 15 residues long. V was clipped by 4 bases and J by 1 base; unmatched bases: 2. CDR1 and CDR2 (germline): MRHNA, SNTAGT. CDR3 sequence: CASSVLAGGTDTQYF. The CDR3 nucleotides read TGTGCCAGCAGTGTGCTAGCGGGGGGCACAGATACGCAGTATTTT.